The 4 T cell receptor beta chains presented below share a single source sample, sequenced in a study of naive CD8 T cells in extremely preterm neonates. The method was immunoSEQ multiplex PCR; TCRdb's version includes in-frame clones alone and lacks a portion of them. The table shows about 8,000 clones, with about 97% occurring only once. Without labor or membrane rupture, elective cesareans at roughly 35-43 weeks supplied term cord blood. What was sequenced was naive CD8+ T cells from cord blood. The source of these receptors is a newborn in good health.

The chain recombines TRBV7-6 with TRBJ2-3, with 7 positions matching TRBD2. The V gene's germline CDR1 is SGHVS and CDR2 FNYEAQ. The CDR3 runs to 17 residues. Unmatched junction bases numbered 8, after V lost 2 bases and J lost 0 bases. CDR3 bases: TGTGCCAGCAGCTTATCAGGTGCAGCGGGGAGCACAGATACGCAGTATTTT. This sequence encodes CASSLSGAAGSTDTQYF.

The chain recombines TRBV9 with TRBJ1-5; TRBD1 agrees at 8 bases. Germline CDR1 reads SGDLS; CDR2 reads YYNGEE. The CDR3 runs 15 residues. V lost 3 bases, J lost 4 bases, and 6 bases stayed unmatched. The CDR3 here is CASSESDRVNQPQHF. Written as DNA, the CDR3 is TGTGCCAGCAGCGAATCGGACAGGGTAAATCAGCCCCAGCATTTT.

V gene TRBV7-3 combines with J gene TRBJ2-7; D perhaps matches TRBD2 (5 bases). The V gene lost 2 bases and the J gene lost 7 bases, with 9 bases spanning the gap. This CDR3 is 12 amino acids long. Germline V gives CDR1 SGHTA, CDR2 FQGTGA. The CDR3 nucleotides read TGTGCCAGCAGCTTAGGGTCGGGGGAGCAGTACTTC. Translating it yields CASSLGSGEQYF.

The chain combines TRBV4-2 with TRBJ2-3, with D possibly matching TRBD2 (7 bases). V was pared by 4 bases and J by 2 bases, with 19 bases between. The CDR3 spans 17 residues. The germline gives CDR1 LGHNA, CDR2 YNFKEQ. CDR3 sequence (DNA): TGTGCCAGCAGCCCTTCACTGGGGGCGGGGGCCACAGATACGCAGTATTTT. Protein sequence: CASSPSLGAGATDTQYF.